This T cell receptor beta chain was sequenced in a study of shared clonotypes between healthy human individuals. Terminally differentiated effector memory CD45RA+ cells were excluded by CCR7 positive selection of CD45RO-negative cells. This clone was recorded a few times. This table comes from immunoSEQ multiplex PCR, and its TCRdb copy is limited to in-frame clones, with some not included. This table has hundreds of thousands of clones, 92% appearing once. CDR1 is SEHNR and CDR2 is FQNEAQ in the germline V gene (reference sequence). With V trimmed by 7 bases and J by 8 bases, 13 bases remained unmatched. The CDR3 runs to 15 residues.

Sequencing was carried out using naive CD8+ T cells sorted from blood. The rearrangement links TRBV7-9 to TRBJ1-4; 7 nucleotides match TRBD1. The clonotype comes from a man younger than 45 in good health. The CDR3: CASKGAGTEREKLFF. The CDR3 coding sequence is TGTGCCAGCAAGGGGGCCGGAACGGAGAGGGAAAAACTGTTTTTT.